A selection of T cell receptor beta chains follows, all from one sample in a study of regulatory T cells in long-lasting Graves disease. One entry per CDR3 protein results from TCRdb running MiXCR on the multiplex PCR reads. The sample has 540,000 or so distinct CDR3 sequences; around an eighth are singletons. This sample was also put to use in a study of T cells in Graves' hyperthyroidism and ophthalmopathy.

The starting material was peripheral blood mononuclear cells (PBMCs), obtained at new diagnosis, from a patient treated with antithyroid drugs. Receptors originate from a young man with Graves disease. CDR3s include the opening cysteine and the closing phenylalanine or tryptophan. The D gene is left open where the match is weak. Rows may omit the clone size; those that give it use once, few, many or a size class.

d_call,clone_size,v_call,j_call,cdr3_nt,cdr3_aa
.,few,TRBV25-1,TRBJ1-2,TGTGCCAGCAGTGAATATACGGAAGGGGGCTACACCTTC,CASSEYTEGGYTF
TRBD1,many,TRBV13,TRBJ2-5,TGTGCCAGCAGCCTCCGGACAGGGCAAGAGACCCAGTACTTC,CASSLRTGQETQYF
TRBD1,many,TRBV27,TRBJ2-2,TGTGCCAGCAGTTTCTGGACAGGGAGCACCGGGGAGCTGTTTTTT,CASSFWTGSTGELFF
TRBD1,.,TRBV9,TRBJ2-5,TGTGCCAGCAGCGAGACAGGGTACCAAGAGACCCAGTACTTC,CASSETGYQETQYF
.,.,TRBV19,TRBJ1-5,TGTACCACGACCGGAGTAGTTCCTAATCAGCCCCAGCATTTT,CTTTGVVPNQPQHF
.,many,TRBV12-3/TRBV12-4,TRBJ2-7,TGTGCCAGCAGTTTGGGATCTCGGGATGAGCAGTACTTC,CASSLGSRDEQYF
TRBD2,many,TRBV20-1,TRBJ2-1,TGCAGTGCGGACAACTTGGGACTAGCGGGAGTTTACAATGAGCAGTTCTTC,CSADNLGLAGVYNEQFF
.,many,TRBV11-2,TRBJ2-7,TGTGCCAGCAGCTCCTCATCGTACGGTATCTCCTACGAGCAGTACTTC,CASSSSSYGISYEQYF
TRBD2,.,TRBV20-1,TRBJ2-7,TGCAGTGCTGGAGAATTAGCTAGCGGGAATCCGGACGAGCAGTACTTC,CSAGELASGNPDEQYF
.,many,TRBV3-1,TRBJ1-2,TGTGCCAGCAGCCAAAAAGGATCGTATGGCTACACCTTC,CASSQKGSYGYTF
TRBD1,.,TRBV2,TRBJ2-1,TGTGCCAGCAGTTCCACAGGGGGCGGGAGCAGCCACAATGAGCAGTTCTTC,CASSSTGGGSSHNEQFF
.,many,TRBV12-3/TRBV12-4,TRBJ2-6,TGTGCCAGCACCCTGGGGAGCAGCATAGAATCTGGGGCCAACGTCCTGACTTTC,CASTLGSSIESGANVLTF
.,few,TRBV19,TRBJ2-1,TGTGCCAGTAGTAGACGGCTAAACAATGAGCAGTTCTTC,CASSRRLNNEQFF
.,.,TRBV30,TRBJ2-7,TGTGCCTGGAGTGTAGGGCACTACGAGCAGTACTTC,CAWSVGHYEQYF
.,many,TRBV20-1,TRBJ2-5,TGCAGTGCTAGAGACGGTAGGGAGAATACTAAAGAGACCCAGTACTTC,CSARDGRENTKETQYF
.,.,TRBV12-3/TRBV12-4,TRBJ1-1,TGTGCCAGCAGTTTATTGCGCCGAGGTGAAGCTTTCTTT,CASSLLRRGEAFF
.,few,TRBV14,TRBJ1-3,TGTGCCAGCAGCCGACAGGTTGGAAACACCATATATTTT,CASSRQVGNTIYF
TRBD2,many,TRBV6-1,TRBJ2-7,TGTGCCAGCAGTGTAGCGGGAGGATACTCCTCCTACGAGCAGTACTTC,CASSVAGGYSSYEQYF
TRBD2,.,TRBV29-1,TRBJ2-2,TGCAGCGTTGGACTAGCGGGAGGATTCACCGGGGAGCTGTTTTTT,CSVGLAGGFTGELFF
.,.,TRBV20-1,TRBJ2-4,TGCAGTGCGAATCCCGTCGGCAAGGGCATAGCCAAAAACATTCAGTACTTC,CSANPVGKGIAKNIQYF
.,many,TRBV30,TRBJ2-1,TGTGCCTGGAGTGTATCGGCCAGGAGGCCCAATGAGCAGTTCTTC,CAWSVSARRPNEQFF
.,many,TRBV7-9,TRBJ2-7,TGTGCCAGCAGCTTAGGGAGGGTTTCCTACGAGCAGTACTTC,CASSLGRVSYEQYF
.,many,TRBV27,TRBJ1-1,TGTGCCAGCAGTCCGCCCCCCGGCTCGCAGAACACTGAAGCTTTCTTT,CASSPPPGSQNTEAFF
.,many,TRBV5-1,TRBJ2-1,TGCGCCAGCAGCTTTTCGGGGAGAGCTACGAGCTCCTACAATGAGCAGTTCTTC,CASSFSGRATSSYNEQFF
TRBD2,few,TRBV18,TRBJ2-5,TGTGCCAGCTTGCCCAGCGGGCTAGCGGGAGCTGCGGAGACCCAGTACTTC,CASLPSGLAGAAETQYF
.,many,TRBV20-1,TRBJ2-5,TGCAGTGCAACGCGCCGGGGTCAGACCCAGTACTTC,CSATRRGQTQYF
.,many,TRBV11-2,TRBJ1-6,TGTGCCAGCAGCCCATGGGGCAGGGGCGAATATAATTCACCCCTCCACTTT,CASSPWGRGEYNSPLHF
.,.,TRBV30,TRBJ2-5,TGTGCCTGGAGGCCGGGTCAGCCCACGAGACAAGAGACCCAGTACTTC,CAWRPGQPTRQETQYF
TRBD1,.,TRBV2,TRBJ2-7,TGTGCCAGCTCAGGGGGCCCTCCGAATATCTACGAGCAGTACTTC,CASSGGPPNIYEQYF
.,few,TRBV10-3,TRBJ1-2,TGTGCCATCAGGGACACTTTGGATGGCTACACCTTC,CAIRDTLDGYTF
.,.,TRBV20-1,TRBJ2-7,TGCAGCAGCGGAACGACCTACGAGCAGTACTTC,CSSGTTYEQYF
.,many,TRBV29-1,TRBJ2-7,TGCAGCGTTGGCCCCTCCCCAAGGTCGGGCCGTAGCTCCTACGAGCAGTACTTC,CSVGPSPRSGRSSYEQYF
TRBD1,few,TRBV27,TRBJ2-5,TGTGCCAGCAGCTGGGGACAGGGGATCGAGACCCAGTACTTC,CASSWGQGIETQYF
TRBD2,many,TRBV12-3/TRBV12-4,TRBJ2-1,TGTGCCAGCAGTTTATGGGGGGGGGACAATGAGCAGTTCTTC,CASSLWGGDNEQFF
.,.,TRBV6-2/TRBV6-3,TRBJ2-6,TGTGCCAGCAGTTCAGCGATCTCTGGGGCCAACGTCCTGACTTTC,CASSSAISGANVLTF
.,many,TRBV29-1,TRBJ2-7,TGCAGCGTTAAGGGAGCGTTCCTCTCCTACGAGCAGTACTTC,CSVKGAFLSYEQYF
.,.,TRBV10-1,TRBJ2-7,TGCGCCAGCAGTGAGTTAACGCCGGGACTGGGGAGCTCCTACGAGCAGTACTTC,CASSELTPGLGSSYEQYF
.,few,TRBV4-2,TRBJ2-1,TGTGCCAGCAGCCAAGCGGAACCCTACAATGAGCAGTTCTTC,CASSQAEPYNEQFF
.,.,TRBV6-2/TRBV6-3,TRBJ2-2,TGTGCCAGCCACCACACCGGGGAGCTGTTTTTT,CASHHTGELFF
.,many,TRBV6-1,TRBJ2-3,TGTGCCAGCACACGCGCCCCCCGACGTGATACGCAGTATTTT,CASTRAPRRDTQYF
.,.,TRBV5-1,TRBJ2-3,TGCGCCAGCAGCTTGAGGGAGAGGGAGGATACGCAGTATTTT,CASSLREREDTQYF
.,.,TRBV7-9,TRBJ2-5,TGTGCCAGCAGCGACGAGGGGGTAAGATCGGAGACCCAGTACTTC,CASSDEGVRSETQYF
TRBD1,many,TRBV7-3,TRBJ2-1,TGTGCCAGCAGCCTAAAGACAGGGGGGCGCAATGAGCAGTTCTTC,CASSLKTGGRNEQFF
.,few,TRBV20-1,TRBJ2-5,TGCAGTGCTAGGGGAAGAGAGACCCAGTACTTC,CSARGRETQYF
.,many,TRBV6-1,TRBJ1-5,TGTGCCAGCCGGGGGGGGGTAGAGCAGCCCCAGCATTTT,CASRGGVEQPQHF
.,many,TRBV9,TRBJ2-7,TGTGCCAGCAGCGTAGGCACGGCCTACGAGCAGTACTTC,CASSVGTAYEQYF
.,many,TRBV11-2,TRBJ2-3,TGTGCCAGCAGCTCCCGTGAAGTCCTCACAGATACGCAGTATTTT,CASSSREVLTDTQYF
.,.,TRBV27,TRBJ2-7,TGTGCCAGCAGTTCGGGGAACTCTCTTTACGAGCAGTACTTC,CASSSGNSLYEQYF
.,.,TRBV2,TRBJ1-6,TGTGCCAGCACCCGACAGAGCTCCTATAATTCACCCCTCCACTTT,CASTRQSSYNSPLHF
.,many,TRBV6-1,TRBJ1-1,TGTGCCAGCAGTGAAATTGATGAGGGCGGAACTGAAGCTTTCTTT,CASSEIDEGGTEAFF
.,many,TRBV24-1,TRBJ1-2,TGTGCCACCAGTGACCCCGGACAACCAGCTAACTATGGCTACACCTTC,CATSDPGQPANYGYTF
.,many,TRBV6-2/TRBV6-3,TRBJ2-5,TGTGCCAGCGGGGGCTCTCAAGAGACCCAGTACTTC,CASGGSQETQYF
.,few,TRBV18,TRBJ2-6,TGTGCCAGCTCACGCCGGGTGGTTGCTGGGGCCAACGTCCTGACTTTC,CASSRRVVAGANVLTF
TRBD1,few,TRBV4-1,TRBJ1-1,TGCGCCAGCAGCCAAGAACAGGGGGTGAGCACTGAAGCTTTCTTT,CASSQEQGVSTEAFF
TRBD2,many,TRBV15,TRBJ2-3,TGTGCCACCAGCAGGCCTACTAGCGGGAGTGGAGATACGCAGTATTTT,CATSRPTSGSGDTQYF
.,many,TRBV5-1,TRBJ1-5,TGCGCCAGCAGCCGGGACGGGGATTCTAGCAATCAGCCCCAGCATTTT,CASSRDGDSSNQPQHF
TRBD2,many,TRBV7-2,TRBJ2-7,TGTGCCAGCAGCTCCCCAGCGGGAGGTGGGATGGTGCACTACGAGCAGTACTTC,CASSSPAGGGMVHYEQYF